The present T cell receptor (beta chain) was sequenced within a study of memory B cells and T cells in multiple sclerosis. Sequenced by immunoSEQ multiplex PCR; TCRdb stores in-frame clones only, minus some. The table has 46,000 or so clones, more than 65% seen once; the top ten hold roughly 1%. Study outcomes and limitations: Shared clonotype counts depended on differing compartment clone-set sizes and were normalized.

To note about this clone: Its antigen remains unidentified.

CFSE-dim autoproliferating and CFSE-high non-proliferating T cells from unstimulated culture were sequenced separately. Cultures began with roughly 5x10^7 CFSE-labeled PBMCs, unstimulated for 6 to 8 days, with replicate wells pooled. CFSE at 0.45 to 0.65 uM labeled the PBMCs, which were then cultured unstimulated. The sample consisted of PBMCs from blood kept in culture. This clonotype originated in a human donor with multiple sclerosis.

The DNA of the CDR3 is TGTGCCAGCATCGGGACTGATTCTAACTATGGCTACACCTTC. This sequence encodes CASIGTDSNYGYTF. The rearrangement uses TRBV6-5 and TRBJ1-2, with a possible D match to TRBD1 (5 bases). The CDR3 consists of 14 residues. V lost 7 bases to trimming and J lost 0 bases, with 12 bases between them. Germline V gene data show CDR1 as MNHEY and CDR2 as SVGAGI.